These T cell receptor beta chains were read from a single sample in a study. One entry per CDR3 protein results from TCRdb running MiXCR on the RT-PCR reads. There are hundreds of thousands of distinct CDR3 sequences in the sample; 14% occur only once, and 3.6% lies in the top ten. The sample comprised memory CD4+ T cells from blood. The receptor set was obtained from a female donor in good health, serving as a healthy control. Both conserved end residues are part of each CDR3. The order of the fields is clone size, V gene, CDR3 protein. Part of the rows lack a size; the others show once, few, many or a class for expanded clones.

many | TRBV7-2 | CASSLGGQGTQPQHF
few | TRBV6-2/TRBV6-3 | CASRDLKGSNQPQHF
. | TRBV5-8 | CASSDRVLAGANVLTF
many | TRBV11-2 | CASSLERVTGELFF
many | TRBV5-1 | CASSPAGQGNIQYF
few | TRBV4-2 | CASSQTTGVQPQHF
few | TRBV27 | CASGRGHGYTF
few | TRBV20-1 | CSARPESSYNSPLHF
few | TRBV4-2 | CASSRAGGGTEAFF
. | TRBV6-5 | CASSGAVQGEKLFF
few | TRBV20-1 | CSAHIGAGGPSDTQYF
few | TRBV11-2 | CASSLAAGGSTDTQYF
. | TRBV20-1 | CSARDFRRGGYTF
many | TRBV6-5 | CASTYRNIQYF
. | TRBV11-1 | CASTVGRPGELFF
. | TRBV6-5 | CASSYSIWENTEAFF
few | TRBV5-1 | CASSLLRQDSYEQYF
. | TRBV20-1 | CSARDNGDGYTF
many | TRBV10-3 | CAITSPGYGEQFF
few | TRBV27 | CASSPWLGEGLEQYF
few | TRBV5-5 | CASSFGGQGTDTQYF
. | TRBV7-8 | CASSLKGEINQPQHF
many | TRBV6-5 | CASSRGTGNTIYF
many | TRBV30 | CAWSRDRLGYGYTF
. | TRBV24-1 | CAKSLGTGMRNEQYF
few | TRBV12-3/TRBV12-4 | CASLPGYAAGGNEQFF
few | TRBV7-9 | CASQTQIPNTEAFF
. | TRBV12-3/TRBV12-4 | CASSGGQGSDGGEKLFF
many | TRBV10-3 | CAVGTAAYEQYF
many | TRBV20-1 | CSAREAGVKNIQYF
. | TRBV20-1 | CSAKTTSGTYNEQFF
many | TRBV12-3/TRBV12-4 | CASSPWGGGYTF
few | TRBV20-1 | CSASRQGTKANYGYTF
. | TRBV10-3 | CATRADPGPDNQPQHF
few | TRBV9 | CASQRVNTDTQYF
. | TRBV20-1 | CSARDRIAGGITDTQYF
many | TRBV5-1 | CASSPSGRKETQYF
few | TRBV20-1 | CSARARGGSGVTEFF
few | TRBV30 | CAWGQGARSPLHF
. | TRBV14 | CASSQDLQTTGAEAFF
. | TRBV18 | CASSLGQHKETQYF
many | TRBV12-3/TRBV12-4 | CASRTEEGEAFF
. | TRBV11-1 | CASSLFRSYEQYF
. | TRBV4-1 | CASSPPTGLVEQYF
. | TRBV15 | CATSRAENEQFF